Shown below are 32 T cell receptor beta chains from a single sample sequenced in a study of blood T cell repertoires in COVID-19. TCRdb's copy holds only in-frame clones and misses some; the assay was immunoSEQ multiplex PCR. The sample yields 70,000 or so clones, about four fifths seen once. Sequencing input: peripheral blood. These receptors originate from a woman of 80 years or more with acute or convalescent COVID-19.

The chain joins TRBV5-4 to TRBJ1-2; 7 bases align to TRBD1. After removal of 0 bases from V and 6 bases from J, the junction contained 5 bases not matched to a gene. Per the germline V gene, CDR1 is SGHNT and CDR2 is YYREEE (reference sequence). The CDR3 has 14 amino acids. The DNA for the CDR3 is TGTGCCAGCAGCTTGGAGACAGGGAATCATGGCTACACCTTC. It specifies CASSLETGNHGYTF.

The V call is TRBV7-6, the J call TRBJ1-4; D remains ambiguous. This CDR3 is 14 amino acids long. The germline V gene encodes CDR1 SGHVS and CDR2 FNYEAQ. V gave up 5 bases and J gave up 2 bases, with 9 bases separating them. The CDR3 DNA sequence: TGTGCCAGCAGCGGTCAGATCACTAATGAAAAACTGTTTTTT. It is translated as CASSGQITNEKLFF.

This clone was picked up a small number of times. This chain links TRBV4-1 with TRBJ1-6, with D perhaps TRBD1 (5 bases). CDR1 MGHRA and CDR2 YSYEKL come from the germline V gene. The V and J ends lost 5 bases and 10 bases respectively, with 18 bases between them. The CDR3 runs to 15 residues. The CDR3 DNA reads TGCGCCAGCAGCATAAGCGACAGCGCCCCCTCACCCCTCCACTTT. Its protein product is CASSISDSAPSPLHF.

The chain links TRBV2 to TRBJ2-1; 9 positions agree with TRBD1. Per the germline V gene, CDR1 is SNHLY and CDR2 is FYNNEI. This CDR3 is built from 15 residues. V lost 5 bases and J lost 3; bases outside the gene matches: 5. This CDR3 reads CASSPGTGNYNEQFF. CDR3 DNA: TGTGCCAGCAGTCCCGGGACAGGGAACTACAATGAGCAGTTCTTC.

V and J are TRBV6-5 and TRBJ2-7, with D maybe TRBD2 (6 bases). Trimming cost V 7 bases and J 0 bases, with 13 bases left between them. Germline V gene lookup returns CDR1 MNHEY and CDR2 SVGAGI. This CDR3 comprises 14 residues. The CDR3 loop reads CASTTAGSSYEQYF. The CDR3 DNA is TGTGCCAGCACCACAGCGGGCAGCTCCTACGAGCAGTACTTC.

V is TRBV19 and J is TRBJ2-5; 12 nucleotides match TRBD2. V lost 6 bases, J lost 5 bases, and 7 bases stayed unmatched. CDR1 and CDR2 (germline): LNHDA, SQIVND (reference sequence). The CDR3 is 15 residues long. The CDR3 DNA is TGTGCCAGTAGAACGACTAGCGGGGGAGGTGAGACCCAGTACTTC. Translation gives CASRTTSGGGETQYF.

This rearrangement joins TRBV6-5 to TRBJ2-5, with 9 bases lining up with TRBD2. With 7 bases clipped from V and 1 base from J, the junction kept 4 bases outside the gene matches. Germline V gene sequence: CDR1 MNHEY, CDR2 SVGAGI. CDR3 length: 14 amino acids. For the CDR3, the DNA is TGTGCCAGCATGAGCGGGGGGTCCCAAGAGACCCAGTACTTC. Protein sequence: CASMSGGSQETQYF.

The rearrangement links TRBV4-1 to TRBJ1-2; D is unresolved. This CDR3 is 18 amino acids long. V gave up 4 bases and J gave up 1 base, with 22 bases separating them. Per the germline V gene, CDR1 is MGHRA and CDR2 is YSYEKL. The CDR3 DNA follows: TGCGCCAGCAGCCTGACCTCCGGGATTTCACGACGTAACTATGGCTACACCTTC. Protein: CASSLTSGISRRNYGYTF.

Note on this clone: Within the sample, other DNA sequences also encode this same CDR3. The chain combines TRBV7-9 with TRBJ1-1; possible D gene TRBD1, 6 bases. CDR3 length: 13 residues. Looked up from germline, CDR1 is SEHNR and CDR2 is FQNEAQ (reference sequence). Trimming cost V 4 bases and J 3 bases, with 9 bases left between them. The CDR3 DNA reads TGTGCCAGCAGCTCCGGACAGCACACTGAAGCTTTCTTT. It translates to CASSSGQHTEAFF.

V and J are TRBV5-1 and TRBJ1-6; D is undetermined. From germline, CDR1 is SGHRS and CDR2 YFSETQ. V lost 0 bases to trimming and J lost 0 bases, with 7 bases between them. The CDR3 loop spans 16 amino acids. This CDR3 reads CASSLEQSSYNSPLHF. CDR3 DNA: TGCGCCAGCAGCTTGGAACAGAGCTCCTATAATTCACCCCTCCACTTT.

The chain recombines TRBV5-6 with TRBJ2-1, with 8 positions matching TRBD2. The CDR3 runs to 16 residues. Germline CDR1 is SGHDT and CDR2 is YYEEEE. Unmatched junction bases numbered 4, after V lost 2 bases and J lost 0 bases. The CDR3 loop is CASSFGGGFSYNEQFF. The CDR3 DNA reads TGTGCCAGCAGCTTCGGCGGGGGGTTCTCCTACAATGAGCAGTTCTTC.

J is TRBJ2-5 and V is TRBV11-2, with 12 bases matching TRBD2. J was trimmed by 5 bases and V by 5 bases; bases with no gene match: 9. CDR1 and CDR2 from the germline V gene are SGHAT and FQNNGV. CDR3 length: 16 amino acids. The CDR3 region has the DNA TGTGCCAGCAGCCCCCTAGCGGGGGGGGTCTGGGAGACCCAGTACTTC. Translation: CASSPLAGGVWETQYF.

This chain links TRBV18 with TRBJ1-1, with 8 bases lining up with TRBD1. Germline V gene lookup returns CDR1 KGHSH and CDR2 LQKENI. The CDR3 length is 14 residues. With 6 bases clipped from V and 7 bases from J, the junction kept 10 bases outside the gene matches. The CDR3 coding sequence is TGTGCCAGCTCCCCGGACAGGGTACTGCTTGAAGCTTTCTTT. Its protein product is CASSPDRVLLEAFF. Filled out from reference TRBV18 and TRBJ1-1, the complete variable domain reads NAGVMQNPRHLVRRRGQEARLRCSPMKGHSHVYWYRQLPEEGLKFMVYLQKENIIDESGMPKERFSAEFPKEGPSILRIQQVVRGDSAAYFCASSPDRVLLEAFFGQGTRLTVV.

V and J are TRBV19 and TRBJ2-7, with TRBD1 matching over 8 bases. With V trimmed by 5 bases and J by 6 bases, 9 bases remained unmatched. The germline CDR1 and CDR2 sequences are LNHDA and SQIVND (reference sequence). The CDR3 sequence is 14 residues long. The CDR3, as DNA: TGTGCCAGTAGTGTCAGACAGGGGAGCGGCGAGCAGTACTTC. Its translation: CASSVRQGSGEQYF.

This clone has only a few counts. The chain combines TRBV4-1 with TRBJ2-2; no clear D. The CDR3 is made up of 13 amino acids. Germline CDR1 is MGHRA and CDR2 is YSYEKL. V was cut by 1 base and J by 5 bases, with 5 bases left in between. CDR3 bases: TGCGCCAGCAGCCAAGGACTTACCGGGGAGCTGTTTTTT. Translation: CASSQGLTGELFF.

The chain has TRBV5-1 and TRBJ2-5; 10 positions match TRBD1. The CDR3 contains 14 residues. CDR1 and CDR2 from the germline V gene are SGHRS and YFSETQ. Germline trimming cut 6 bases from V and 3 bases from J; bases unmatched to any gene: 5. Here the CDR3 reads CASTPGTGEETQYF. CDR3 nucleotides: TGCGCCAGCACCCCCGGGACAGGGGAAGAGACCCAGTACTTC.

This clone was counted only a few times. CDR3 sequence: CASSRQEMNTEAFF. The CDR3 coding sequence is TGTGCCAGCAGCCGACAGGAAATGAACACTGAAGCTTTCTTT. The J gene is TRBJ1-1, the V gene TRBV6-5; TRBD1 is a possible D gene (6 bases). The germline V and J ends were trimmed by 6 bases and 0 bases, with 11 bases remaining between them. The germline CDR1 and CDR2 sequences are MNHEY and SVGAGI. CDR3 length: 14 amino acids.

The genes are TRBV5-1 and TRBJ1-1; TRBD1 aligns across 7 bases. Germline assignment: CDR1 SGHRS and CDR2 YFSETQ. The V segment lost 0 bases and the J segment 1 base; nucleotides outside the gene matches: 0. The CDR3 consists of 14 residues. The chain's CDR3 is CASSLDRGNTEAFF. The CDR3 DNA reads TGCGCCAGCAGCTTGGACAGGGGGAACACTGAAGCTTTCTTT. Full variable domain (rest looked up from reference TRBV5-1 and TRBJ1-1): KAGVTQTPRYLIKTRGQQVTLSCSPISGHRSVSWYQQTPGQGLQFLFEYFSETQRNKGNFPGRFSGRQFSNSRSEMNVSTLELGDSALYLCASSLDRGNTEAFFGQGTRLTVV.

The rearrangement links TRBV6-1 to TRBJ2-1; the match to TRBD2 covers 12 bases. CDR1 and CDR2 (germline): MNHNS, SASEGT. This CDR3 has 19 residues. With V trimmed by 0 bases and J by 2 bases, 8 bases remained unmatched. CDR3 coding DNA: TGTGCCAGCAGTGAAGCTCCTAGCGGGGGGGCCGTAGCCTACAATGAGCAGTTCTTC. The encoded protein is CASSEAPSGGAVAYNEQFF.

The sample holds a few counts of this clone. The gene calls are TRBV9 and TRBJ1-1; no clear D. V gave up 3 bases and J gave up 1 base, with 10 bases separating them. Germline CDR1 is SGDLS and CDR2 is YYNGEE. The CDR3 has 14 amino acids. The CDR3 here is CASSATTQNTEAFF. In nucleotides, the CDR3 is TGTGCCAGCAGCGCGACAACTCAGAACACTGAAGCTTTCTTT.

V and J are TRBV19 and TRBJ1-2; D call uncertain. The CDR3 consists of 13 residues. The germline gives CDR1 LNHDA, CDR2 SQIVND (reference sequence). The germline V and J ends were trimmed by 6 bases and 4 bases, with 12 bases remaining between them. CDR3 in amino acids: CASRPPRGYGYTF. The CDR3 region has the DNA TGTGCCAGTAGACCGCCCCGCGGCTATGGCTACACCTTC.

In nucleotides, the CDR3 is TGTGCCAGCAGTTCTAACCCCGTAACTAATGAAAAACTGTTTTTT. Translated, it gives CASSSNPVTNEKLFF. The rearrangement links TRBV7-2 to TRBJ1-4; D remains ambiguous. The CDR3 length is 15 residues. Germline V lookup: CDR1 SGHTA, CDR2 FQGNSA. V gave up 6 bases and J gave up 1 base, with 12 bases separating them. The whole variable domain, remainder taken from reference TRBV7-2 and TRBJ1-4, is GAGVSQSPSNKVTEKGKDVELRCDPISGHTALYWYRQSLGQGLEFLIYFQGNSAPDKSGLPSDRFSAERTGGSVSTLTIQRTQQEDSAVYLCASSSNPVTNEKLFFGSGTQLSVL.

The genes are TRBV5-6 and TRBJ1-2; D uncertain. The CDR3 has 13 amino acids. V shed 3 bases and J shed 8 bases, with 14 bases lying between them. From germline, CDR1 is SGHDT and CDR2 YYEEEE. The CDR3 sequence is CASSSPIRSGYTF. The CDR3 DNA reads TGTGCCAGCAGCTCTCCTATCAGGTCCGGCTACACCTTC.

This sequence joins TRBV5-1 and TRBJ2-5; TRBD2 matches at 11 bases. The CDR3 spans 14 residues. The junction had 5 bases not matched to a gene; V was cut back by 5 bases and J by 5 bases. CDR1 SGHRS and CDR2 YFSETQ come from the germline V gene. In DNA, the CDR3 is TGCGCCAGCAGAGTTAGCGGGGGGGCGGAGACCCAGTACTTC. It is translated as CASRVSGGAETQYF.

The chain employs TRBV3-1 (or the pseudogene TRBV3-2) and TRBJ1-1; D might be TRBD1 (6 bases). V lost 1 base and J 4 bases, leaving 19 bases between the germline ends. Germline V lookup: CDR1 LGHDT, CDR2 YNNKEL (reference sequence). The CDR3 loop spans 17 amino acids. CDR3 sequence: CASSQVSRSGASTEAFF. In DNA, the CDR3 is TGTGCCAGCAGCCAAGTATCTCGGTCAGGGGCTTCCACTGAAGCTTTCTTT.

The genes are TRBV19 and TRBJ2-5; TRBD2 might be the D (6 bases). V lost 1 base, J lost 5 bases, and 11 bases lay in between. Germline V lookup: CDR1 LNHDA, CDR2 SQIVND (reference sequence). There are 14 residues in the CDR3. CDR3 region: CASSIVAGLETQYF. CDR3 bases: TGTGCCAGTAGTATAGTGGCGGGATTGGAGACCCAGTACTTC.

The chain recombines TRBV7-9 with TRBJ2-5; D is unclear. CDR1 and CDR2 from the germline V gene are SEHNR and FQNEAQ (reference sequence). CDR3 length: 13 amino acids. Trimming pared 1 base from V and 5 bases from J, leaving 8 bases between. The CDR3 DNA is TGTGCCAGCAGCTTAGTCCGAGTGGAGACCCAGTACTTC. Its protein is CASSLVRVETQYF.

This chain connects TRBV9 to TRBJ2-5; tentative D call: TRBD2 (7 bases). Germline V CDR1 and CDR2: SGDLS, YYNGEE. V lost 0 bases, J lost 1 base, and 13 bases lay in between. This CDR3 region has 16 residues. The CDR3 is CASSVEGGLLQETQYF. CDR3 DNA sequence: TGTGCCAGCAGCGTAGAAGGGGGACTACTCCAAGAGACCCAGTACTTC. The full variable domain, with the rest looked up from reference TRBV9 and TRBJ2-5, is DSGVTQTPKHLITATGQRVTLRCSPRSGDLSVYWYQQSLDQGLQFLIQYYNGEERAKGNILERFSAQQFPDLHSELNLSSLELGDSALYFCASSVEGGLLQETQYFGPGTRLLVL.

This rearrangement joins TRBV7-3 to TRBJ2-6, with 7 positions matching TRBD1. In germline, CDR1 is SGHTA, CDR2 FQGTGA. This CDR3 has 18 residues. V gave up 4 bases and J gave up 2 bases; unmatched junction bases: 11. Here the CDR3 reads CASSSPTLTGTGANVLTF. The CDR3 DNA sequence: TGTGCCAGCAGCTCGCCGACGCTGACAGGGACTGGGGCCAACGTCCTGACTTTC.

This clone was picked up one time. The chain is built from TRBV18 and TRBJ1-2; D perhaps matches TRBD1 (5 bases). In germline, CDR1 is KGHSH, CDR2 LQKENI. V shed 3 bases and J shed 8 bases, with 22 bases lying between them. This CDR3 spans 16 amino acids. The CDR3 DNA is TGTGCCAGCTCACCTTCACAGGAGACAAGGTTTCGGGGCTACACCTTC. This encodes CASSPSQETRFRGYTF.

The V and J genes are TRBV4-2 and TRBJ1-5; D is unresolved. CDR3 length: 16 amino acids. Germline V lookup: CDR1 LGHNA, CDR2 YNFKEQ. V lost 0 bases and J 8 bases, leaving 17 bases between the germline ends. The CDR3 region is CASSQDRVLGRKPQHF. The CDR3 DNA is TGTGCCAGCAGCCAAGATAGGGTACTAGGGAGAAAGCCCCAGCATTTT.

The CDR3 DNA reads as TGTGCCAGCTCACCACCGTCAGGGCGGAACACTGAAGCTTTCTTT. Protein product: CASSPPSGRNTEAFF. The chain combines TRBV18 with TRBJ1-1; a weak D match, TRBD1 (5 bases). Germline CDR1 KGHSH, CDR2 LQKENI. The V gene lost 0 bases and the J gene lost 1 base, with 9 bases spanning the gap. This CDR3 is 15 amino acids long.